The T cell receptor beta chain under discussion was sequenced for a study of control samples from healthy donors and cancer patients. The V and J ends lost 1 base and 9 bases, in that order; junction bases with no gene match: 7. CDR3 size: 15 residues. The germline V gene encodes CDR1 SGHTA and CDR2 FQGTGA. The assay was immunoSEQ multiplex PCR, and TCRdb's table has in-frame clones only and misses some. The sample has about 180,000 clones, 90% seen once. This TCR was recovered from a woman between 50 and 59 years old in good health. Sequencing used blood. The chain carries TRBV7-3 and TRBJ2-1; 9 nucleotides agree with TRBD2. This CDR3 is CASSLMLAGEGEQFF. CDR3 coding DNA: TGTGCCAGCAGCTTAATGTTAGCGGGGGAGGGTGAGCAGTTCTTC.